Below, 30 T cell receptor beta chains from the same sample are listed, as sequenced in a study of STAT5B mutations in CD4+ large granular lymphocyte leukemia. The protocol was immunoSEQ multiplex PCR, while the TCRdb copy is restricted to in-frame clones and leaves out a portion. Of approximately 20,000 clones in the sample, just over 70% were seen once. The specimen sequenced was CD4+ T cells from blood buffy coats. These TCRs come from a human donor in good health.

CDR3 DNA: TGTGCCAGTAGTATAGGGCAGGGTGCGGGCCTAGCCCAGCATTTT. As protein: CASSIGQGAGLAQHF. The chain carries TRBV19 and TRBJ1-5, with D possibly being TRBD1 (5 bases). The germline V gene has CDR1 LNHDA and CDR2 SQIVND (reference sequence). The CDR3 runs to 15 residues. Trimming shortened V by 1 base and J by 11 bases, and 18 bases separated the two germline ends.

This chain connects TRBV4-1 to TRBJ2-3; no definite D call. CDR3 size: 17 residues. Germline V gene lookup returns CDR1 MGHRA and CDR2 YSYEKL. Trimming took 1 base from V and 0 from J, leaving 14 bases between them. The DNA for the CDR3 is TGCGCCAGCAGCCAAGTCCTACAGTTGACTAGCACAGATACGCAGTATTTT. Its translation: CASSQVLQLTSTDTQYF.

V usage is TRBV7-2 and J usage is TRBJ2-5; 11 bases match TRBD2. Trimming cost V 5 bases and J 4 bases; bases outside gene matches: 3. CDR1 and CDR2 (germline): SGHTA, FQGNSA. CDR3 length: 14 residues. The CDR3 protein is CASSTTSGRETQYF. CDR3 in DNA: TGTGCCAGCAGCACAACTAGCGGGAGAGAGACCCAGTACTTC.

The CDR3 nucleotides are TGTGCCAGCACCCCCGGACAGGGTTATACAGATACGCAGTATTTT. Translating it yields CASTPGQGYTDTQYF. The chain recombines TRBV6-6 with TRBJ2-3; TRBD1 matches 8 bases. Germline lookup yields CDR1 MNHNY and CDR2 SVGAGI (reference sequence). The CDR3 runs to 15 residues. V lost 7 bases and J lost 3; bases outside the gene matches: 9.

The rearrangement links TRBV2 to TRBJ2-2; D may be TRBD1 (5 bases). Trimming left V 6 bases short and J 2 bases short, with 13 bases between. From germline, CDR1 is SNHLY and CDR2 FYNNEI. The CDR3 is 15 amino acids. Here the CDR3 reads CASRVRQGNTGELFF. CDR3 DNA: TGTGCCAGCAGGGTGAGGCAGGGAAACACCGGGGAGCTGTTTTTT.

V usage is TRBV7-2 and J usage is TRBJ2-2, with a weak D call TRBD1 (5 bases). Germline CDR1 reads SGHTA; CDR2 reads FQGNSA. The length of the CDR3 is 15 residues. V was trimmed by 1 base and J by 1 base, leaving 7 bases between them. The CDR3 nucleotides read TGTGCCAGCAGCTTAGTTACAGGGAACACCGGGGAGCTGTTTTTT. It is translated as CASSLVTGNTGELFF.

The chain uses TRBV7-9 and TRBJ2-5, with 9 bases that match TRBD2. The J segment lost 1 base and the V segment lost 5 bases, leaving 5 bases of the junction unmatched. The length of the CDR3 is 15 residues. The germline gives CDR1 SEHNR, CDR2 FQNEAQ (reference sequence). CDR3 in amino acids: CASSQSGGIQETQYF. CDR3 sequence (DNA): TGTGCCAGCAGCCAGAGCGGGGGGATCCAAGAGACCCAGTACTTC.

The chain links TRBV7-6 to TRBJ1-1; D is uncertain. The germline CDR1 and CDR2 sequences are SGHVS and FNYEAQ. V was trimmed by 1 base and J by 2 bases, leaving 11 bases between them. The CDR3 length is 15 residues. CDR3 DNA sequence: TGTGCCAGCAGCTTAGTCCTCTCGGGTAACACTGAAGCTTTCTTT. This translates into CASSLVLSGNTEAFF.

The chain has TRBV2 and TRBJ2-1; TRBD1 agrees at 9 bases. The CDR3 consists of 14 residues. CDR1 and CDR2 from the germline V gene are SNHLY and FYNNEI. J gave up 9 bases and V 8 bases, and 11 bases lay outside the gene matches. This CDR3 is CASPRDREGGEQFF. The CDR3 DNA follows: TGTGCCAGCCCCCGGGACAGGGAGGGCGGTGAGCAGTTCTTC.

The chain uses TRBV2 and TRBJ2-1; D is unclear. CDR3 length equals 13 residues. Germline values: CDR1 SNHLY, CDR2 FYNNEI. V was cut by 7 bases and J by 1 base, with 8 bases left in between. CDR3 DNA: TGTGCCAGCAAGGCTAGATCCTACAATGAGCAGTTCTTC. Amino acid sequence: CASKARSYNEQFF. Drawing the rest from reference TRBV2 and TRBJ2-1, the complete variable domain is EPEVTQTPSHQVTQMGQEVILRCVPISNHLYFYWYRQILGQKVEFLVSFYNNEISEKSEIFDDQFSVERPDGSNFTLKIRSTKLEDSAMYFCASKARSYNEQFFGPGTRLTVL.

This clone was recorded once. V gene TRBV6-5 combines with J gene TRBJ2-4; D is possibly TRBD1 or TRBD2 (5 bases each). Looked up from germline, CDR1 is MNHEY and CDR2 is SVGAGI. V lost 5 bases, J lost 8 bases, and 16 bases lay in between. CDR3 length: 14 residues. The CDR3 DNA is TGTGCCAGCAGTCCCCAGGGTCGAGGGGACATTCAGTACTTC. It yields the protein CASSPQGRGDIQYF.

The chain employs TRBV7-2 and TRBJ1-5; unclear D gene. Germline V lookup: CDR1 SGHTA, CDR2 FQGNSA. CDR3 length: 13 amino acids. Trimming removed 5 bases from V and 6 bases from J, with 11 bases in between. The CDR3 nucleotides are TGTGCCAGCAGCCCCTGGGAGGGTCAGCCCCAGCATTTT. This sequence encodes CASSPWEGQPQHF.

This chain connects TRBV27 to TRBJ2-1, with D possibly matching TRBD1 (8 bases). The CDR3 totals 16 residues. With 5 bases removed from V and 2 bases from J, the gap between germline ends came to 16 bases. CDR1 MNHEY and CDR2 SMNVEV come from the germline V gene (reference sequence). The CDR3 reads CASSKGQGGTYNEQFF. Written as DNA, the CDR3 is TGTGCCAGCAGTAAAGGACAGGGAGGGACCTACAATGAGCAGTTCTTC.

The genes are TRBV5-1 and TRBJ2-5, with no clear D. Looked up from germline, CDR1 is SGHRS and CDR2 is YFSETQ. The CDR3 covers 14 residues. The ends were cut back, 0 bases at V and 5 bases at J, with 11 bases in the middle. CDR3 region: CASSLVVDGETQYF. As DNA, the CDR3 is TGCGCCAGCAGCTTGGTCGTCGATGGGGAGACCCAGTACTTC.

The chain combines TRBV5-6 with TRBJ2-7, with 7 bases identical to TRBD2. Per germline, CDR1 SGHDT and CDR2 YYEEEE. V was pared by 0 bases and J by 7 bases, with 7 bases of the junction left unmatched. The CDR3 contains 14 residues. This chain's CDR3 is CASSLGSGSGEQYF. The CDR3 DNA reads as TGTGCCAGCAGCTTGGGTAGCGGGTCCGGAGAGCAGTACTTC.

This chain joins TRBV11-2 and TRBJ2-5; 9 bases are a match to TRBD1. The germline gives CDR1 SGHAT, CDR2 FQNNGV. V was clipped by 6 bases and J by 3 bases; unmatched bases: 11. This CDR3 contains 16 residues. The CDR3 region has the DNA TGTGCCAGCAGAAAACCGGGACAGGGTTATGAAGAGACCCAGTACTTC. As protein: CASRKPGQGYEETQYF.

With regard to this clone: Other DNA variants within this sample encode the same CDR3. This sequence joins TRBV4-3 and TRBJ1-3, with unresolved D. Germline V gives CDR1 LGHNA, CDR2 YSLEER. The CDR3 spans 14 residues. V lost 1 base and J lost 4, with 8 bases in between. The DNA for the CDR3 is TGCGCCAGCAGCCAAGCGGCGGGGGGAAACACCATATATTTT. It encodes CASSQAAGGNTIYF.

The chain has TRBV5-8 and TRBJ1-3; tentative D call: TRBD1 (5 bases). V dropped 1 base and J dropped 4 bases, with 12 bases sitting between them. The CDR3 loop spans 15 amino acids. The germline gives CDR1 SGHTS, CDR2 YDEGEE. DNA for the CDR3: TGTGCCAGCAGCTTGCTGGGGCCGGCGGGAAACACCATATATTTT. Residues: CASSLLGPAGNTIYF.

The gene calls are TRBV11-3 and TRBJ2-7, with D possibly TRBD1 on 5 matching bases. Germline V gene sequence: CDR1 SGHNT, CDR2 YENEEA. The germline V and J ends were trimmed by 1 base and 7 bases, with 17 bases remaining between them. The CDR3 contains 15 residues. CDR3: CASSLGPDNVREQYF. The CDR3 nucleotides read TGTGCCAGCAGCTTAGGGCCGGACAACGTCCGGGAGCAGTACTTC.

For the CDR3, the DNA is TGTGCCAGCAGCCCAGACAGATACACAGATACGCAGTATTTT. Translation: CASSPDRYTDTQYF. The chain combines TRBV7-2 with TRBJ2-3; D possibly corresponds to TRBD1 (5 bases). Germline CDR1 SGHTA, CDR2 FQGNSA. Trimming stripped 5 bases from V and 2 bases from J, with 11 bases between. The CDR3 runs 14 residues.

The chain employs TRBV11-3 and TRBJ1-3; the D gene is possibly TRBD1 (5 bases). The CDR3 contains 17 residues. Trimming pared 2 bases from V and 0 bases from J, leaving 14 bases between. The germline V gene has CDR1 SGHNT and CDR2 YENEEA. The CDR3 sequence is CASSLMALQDSGNTIYF. The CDR3 nucleotides are TGTGCCAGCAGCTTAATGGCCTTACAGGACTCTGGAAACACCATATATTTT.

V usage is TRBV11-2 and J usage is TRBJ2-3; no clear D. This CDR3 is 14 amino acids long. Trimming cost V 0 bases and J 5 bases, with 9 bases left between them. Per germline, CDR1 SGHAT and CDR2 FQNNGV. The CDR3 nucleotides are TGTGCCAGCAGCTTAGACCTAGGTGGAGATACGCAGTATTTT. Protein: CASSLDLGGDTQYF.

This clone was detected only a few times. The J gene is TRBJ2-7, the V gene TRBV14, with D maybe TRBD1 (5 bases). The ends were cut back, 1 base at V and 5 bases at J, with 12 bases in the middle. The CDR3 spans 14 residues. The germline gives CDR1 SGHDN, CDR2 FVKESK. The chain's CDR3 is CASSQVRSGNEQYF. Written as DNA, the CDR3 is TGTGCCAGCAGCCAAGTACGGTCAGGGAACGAGCAGTACTTC.

This chain connects TRBV20-1 to TRBJ2-5; D is ambiguous. CDR1 DFQATT and CDR2 SNEGSKA come from the germline V gene (reference sequence). The length of the CDR3 is 10 residues. V was shortened by 6 bases and J by 5 bases, with 7 bases between the two germline ends. CDR3 protein: CSASGETQYF. The CDR3 nucleotides are TGCAGTGCCAGTGGGGAGACCCAGTACTTC.

The gene calls are TRBV5-4 and TRBJ1-6; possibly TRBD1 for D (6 bases). This CDR3 spans 14 amino acids. Per the germline V gene, CDR1 is SGHNT and CDR2 is YYREEE (reference sequence). V lost 0 bases to trimming and J lost 8 bases, with 9 bases between them. CDR3 sequence: CASSLGQVHSPLHF. For the CDR3, the DNA is TGTGCCAGCAGCTTGGGACAGGTCCATTCACCCCTCCACTTT.

The chain employs TRBV6-5 and TRBJ1-1; D is undetermined. The CDR3 consists of 13 residues. Trimming cost V 2 bases and J 0 bases, with 4 bases left between them. CDR1 MNHEY and CDR2 SVGAGI come from the germline V gene. The CDR3 nucleotides read TGTGCCAGCAGTTACACGGTGAACACTGAAGCTTTCTTT. Residues: CASSYTVNTEAFF.

The genes are TRBV5-6 and TRBJ1-6, with a tentative D call TRBD1 (5 bases). Germline V lookup: CDR1 SGHDT, CDR2 YYEEEE. V lost 5 bases to trimming and J lost 8 bases, with 17 bases between them. The CDR3 runs 15 residues. The CDR3 here is CASSSLFGADSPLHF. CDR3 DNA sequence: TGTGCCAGCAGTTCCCTCTTTGGGGCTGATTCACCCCTCCACTTT.

This rearrangement joins TRBV5-1 to TRBJ2-5; the match to TRBD2 covers 7 bases. Per the germline V gene, CDR1 is SGHRS and CDR2 is YFSETQ. The CDR3 is 15 residues long. V was pared by 4 bases and J by 4 bases, with 10 bases of the junction left unmatched. This CDR3 reads CASSREGLNPETQYF. The CDR3 nucleotides are TGCGCCAGCAGCCGCGAGGGACTAAATCCAGAGACCCAGTACTTC.

The chain links TRBV6-6 to TRBJ1-2; 9 nucleotides line up with TRBD1. Germline V lookup: CDR1 MNHNY, CDR2 SVGAGI (reference sequence). V lost 7 bases to trimming and J lost 8 bases; unmatched junction nucleotides: 8. The CDR3 is 13 amino acids. In DNA form, the CDR3 reads TGTGCCAGCACCCGAGGGACAGGGATCGGCTACACCTTC. Its translation: CASTRGTGIGYTF.

The chain uses TRBV5-1 and TRBJ2-7; tentatively, D is TRBD1 (5 bases). There are 15 residues in the CDR3. Germline V gene sequence: CDR1 SGHRS, CDR2 YFSETQ. V was clipped by 4 bases and J by 0 bases, with 14 bases between them. DNA of the CDR3: TGCGCCAGCAGCACTTCCGCAGGGCCCTCCTACGAGCAGTACTTC. The encoded protein is CASSTSAGPSYEQYF.